These T cell receptor beta chains were read from a single sample in a study of blood T cells in healthy people across ages. TCRdb called the 5' RACE reads again in MiXCR, with one record for every CDR3 protein. This table holds around 1.5 million distinct CDR3 sequences, approximately 32% found once. Specimen: blood. The receptors stem from a woman aged 25 to 39 in good health. Each CDR3 is given with its conserved first and last residue. D genes are given only for firm matches. Clone size is stated in some rows and not others, as once, few, many or a class when expanded.

NA,TRBJ2-7,NA,TRBV19,TGTGCCAGTAGTATCTCGGGACAGGGGAAGACTAGCGGAGACACATACGAGCAGTACTTC,CASSISGQGKTSGDTYEQYF
few,TRBJ1-5,NA,TRBV20-1,TGCAGTGCCGGCCCCAGCAATCAGCCCCAGCATTTT,CSAGPSNQPQHF
few,TRBJ2-3,NA,TRBV7-9,TGTGCCAGCAGCCCCGAGGAGGGGGGAGCAGATACGCAGTATTTT,CASSPEEGGADTQYF
NA,TRBJ1-5,NA,TRBV20-1,TGCAGTGCTTATAGGAGGCCGGCCCAGCATTTT,CSAYRRPAQHF
NA,TRBJ1-2,TRBD1,TRBV7-9,TGTGCCAGCCGTGGGGGGACAGGGGACACTAACTATGGCTACACCTTC,CASRGGTGDTNYGYTF
few,TRBJ2-1,TRBD2,TRBV10-3,TGTGCCGCACGGGATAGCGGGAGGACCGTTGAGCAGTTCTTC,CAARDSGRTVEQFF
NA,TRBJ2-3,NA,TRBV5-1,TGCGCCAGCAGCCCAAGGGGACCCCCAGATACGCAGTATTTT,CASSPRGPPDTQYF
NA,TRBJ1-4,NA,TRBV29-1,TGCAGCGCTCCGACAGGCCCGGATGAAAAACTGTTTTTT,CSAPTGPDEKLFF
NA,TRBJ2-1,TRBD2,TRBV7-2,TGTGCCAGCAGCTTAGTTGCTAGCGGGAGGATAAGCTCCTACAATGAGCAGTTCTTC,CASSLVASGRISSYNEQFF
few,TRBJ1-5,NA,TRBV9,TGTGCCAGCAGCCTGGATGGGGTAAATCAGCCCCAGCATTTT,CASSLDGVNQPQHF
NA,TRBJ2-3,NA,TRBV20-1,TGCAGTGCTAGAGATTTTTCAGGGACGGGCACAGATACGCAGTATTTT,CSARDFSGTGTDTQYF
few,TRBJ2-7,NA,TRBV20-1,TGCAGTGCTAGGCACGGGGTCTCCTACGAGCAGTACTTC,CSARHGVSYEQYF
few,TRBJ2-7,NA,TRBV6-1,TGTGCCAGCAGTGACCGAGTGGGCGAGCAGTACTTC,CASSDRVGEQYF
NA,TRBJ2-3,NA,TRBV5-1,TGCGCCAGCAGCTTTCCTGGACAGACTAGCACAGATACGCAGTATTTT,CASSFPGQTSTDTQYF
NA,TRBJ2-1,NA,TRBV5-6,TGTGCCAGCAGCCGGGAAAAAGCGTTCTTC,CASSREKAFF
NA,TRBJ2-7,TRBD1,TRBV7-6,TGTGTCAGCAGCTTCCCCGGGACAGGGGAACAGTACTTC,CVSSFPGTGEQYF
NA,TRBJ1-2,TRBD1,TRBV29-1,TGCAGCATCCGACAGGGGGCCAGCTATGGCTACACCTTC,CSIRQGASYGYTF
NA,TRBJ2-7,NA,TRBV20-1,TGCAGTGCTTACCTGGGGGGGCAGGGGAGCTCCTACGAGCAGTACTTC,CSAYLGGQGSSYEQYF
few,TRBJ2-4,TRBD1,TRBV6-1,TGTGCCAGCAGCATAGGGGACAGCAAAAACATTCAGTACTTC,CASSIGDSKNIQYF
NA,TRBJ2-4,NA,TRBV3-1,TGTGCCAGCAGCCAAGATCTTAGGGGAGAAGGCCAGTACTTC,CASSQDLRGEGQYF
NA,TRBJ2-1,TRBD1,TRBV28,TGTGCCAGCAGTTTATGGGGACAGGGCAATGAGCAGTTCTTC,CASSLWGQGNEQFF
NA,TRBJ2-1,NA,TRBV6-6,TGTGCCAGCAGTTACCCCGAGTACTCCTACAATGAGCAGTTCTTC,CASSYPEYSYNEQFF